This record covers a single T cell receptor beta chain. The data were produced by immunoSEQ multiplex PCR, yet TCRdb's version contains in-frame clones alone and is incomplete. The sample holds some 150,000 clones, roughly 90% seen once. Trimming shortened V by 8 bases and J by 3 bases, and 25 bases separated the two germline ends. The length of the CDR3 is 18 residues. The germline V gene encodes CDR1 LNHDA and CDR2 SQIVND (reference sequence). These data originate in a study of blood T cell repertoires in COVID-19. The sample was peripheral blood. This chain links TRBV19 with TRBJ2-2, with D tentatively TRBD2 (6 bases). This receptor was taken from a man aged 45-65 years with active or convalescent COVID-19. The CDR3 DNA is TGTGCCAGTGGAAGGCTCTATTTCCGGGACTGGGACACCGGGGAGCTGTTTTTT. The encoded protein is CASGRLYFRDWDTGELFF.